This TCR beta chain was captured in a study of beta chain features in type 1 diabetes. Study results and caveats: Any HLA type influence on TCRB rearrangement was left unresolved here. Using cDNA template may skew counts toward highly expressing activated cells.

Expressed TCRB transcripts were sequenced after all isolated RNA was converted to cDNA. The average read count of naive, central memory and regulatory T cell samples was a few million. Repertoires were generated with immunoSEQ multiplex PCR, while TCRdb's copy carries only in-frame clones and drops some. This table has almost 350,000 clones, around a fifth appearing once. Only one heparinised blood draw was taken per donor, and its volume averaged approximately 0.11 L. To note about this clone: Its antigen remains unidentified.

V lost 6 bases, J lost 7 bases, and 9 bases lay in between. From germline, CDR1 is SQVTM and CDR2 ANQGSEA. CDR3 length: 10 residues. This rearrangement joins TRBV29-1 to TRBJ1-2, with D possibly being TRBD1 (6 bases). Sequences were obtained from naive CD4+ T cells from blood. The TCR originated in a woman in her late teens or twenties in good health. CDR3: CSVQGLGYTF. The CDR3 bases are TGCAGCGTCCAGGGGCTTGGCTACACCTTC.